The entry that follows covers one TCR beta chain sequence. Its target is not known. The junction had 16 bases not matched to a gene; V was cut back by 5 bases and J by 4 bases. Germline CDR1 SGHAT, CDR2 FQNNGV. This CDR3 spans 18 amino acids. The data belong to a study of OX40 agonist ivuxolimab in advanced cancers. The study's findings and limits: The antigen specificity of the peripheral T cells (those that were expanded) was not determined.

Produced via immunoSEQ multiplex PCR; TCRdb's table is partial and in-frame only. The table records 90,000 to 120,000 clones, around 90% of them present only once. This clonotype was sampled from an adult with an advanced solid tumor such as melanoma, head and neck, liver or kidney cancer. The chain couples TRBV11-2 to TRBJ2-1; 8 nucleotides agree with TRBD2. The specimen was CD4+ or CD8+ T cells sorted from blood, collected in a trial of the OX40 agonist ivuxolimab. The CDR3 spells CASSPPGSGIKTYNEQFF. CDR3 DNA: TGTGCCAGCAGCCCCCCGGGTAGCGGGATAAAAACTTACAATGAGCAGTTCTTC.